The rows below give T cell receptor beta chains drawn from one sample of a study of blood T cell repertoires in COVID-19. The method was immunoSEQ multiplex PCR; TCRdb's version includes in-frame clones alone and lacks a portion of them. The table includes over 300,000 clones, 89% detected once. Sequencing was done on a sample of PBMCs or T cells enriched from blood (not recorded which). All receptors come from a woman in her thirties or forties who had recovered from COVID-19. Both conserved end residues are trimmed from each CDR3. Rows give clone size only sometimes, using once, few, many, or a class for an expanded clone.

CDR3	size	J	V
ASSKLGVGVYEQY	NA	TRBJ2-7	TRBV13
ASSLDISYEQY	once	TRBJ2-7	TRBV18
ASSLAGLADTQY	NA	TRBJ2-3	TRBV7-9
ASSLDRGSGNTIY	NA	TRBJ1-3	TRBV11-2
ASSGGGTRSPGELF	NA	TRBJ2-2	TRBV25-1
ASRPGLAGAYEQY	NA	TRBJ2-7	TRBV28
SVVEGQGSRGNQPQH	NA	TRBJ1-5	TRBV29-1
ASSSTPYEQY	NA	TRBJ2-7	TRBV7-2
ASSPRGDWPLEQY	NA	TRBJ2-7	TRBV13
ASSYTGSYEQY	NA	TRBJ2-7	TRBV27
ASSQDRTVRNQPQH	NA	TRBJ1-5	TRBV4-3
ASSAYRGMNEKLF	NA	TRBJ1-4	TRBV5-1
ASSPDGTVAKNIQY	NA	TRBJ2-4	TRBV7-2
ASSELGPNYGYT	NA	TRBJ1-2	TRBV2
ASIEGGVGGDTQY	NA	TRBJ2-3	TRBV6-5
ASSVVAGGGNEQF	NA	TRBJ2-1	TRBV9
ASSVWTSPADTQY	once	TRBJ2-3	TRBV9
AWSEGGDEQY	NA	TRBJ2-7	TRBV30
ATSDLGQGYNEQF	NA	TRBJ2-1	TRBV24-1
ASRQGVANEKLF	NA	TRBJ1-4	TRBV28
ASRKSGERNEQY	NA	TRBJ2-7	TRBV10-2
ASSIRDYTGELF	NA	TRBJ2-2	TRBV27
ASSTAGQQETQY	NA	TRBJ2-5	TRBV19
ASSQGGPSYNEQF	NA	TRBJ2-1	TRBV3-1/TRBV3-2
ASSQVDQGAGNTIY	NA	TRBJ1-3	TRBV4-2
ASSEFVRAAQY	NA	TRBJ2-5	TRBV25-1
ASSSGQGANTQY	NA	TRBJ2-3	TRBV7-7
ASSRSQGISTDTQY	NA	TRBJ2-3	TRBV11-2
ASSLQGTGEGEKLF	NA	TRBJ1-4	TRBV5-1
ASSRGDYQETQY	NA	TRBJ2-5	TRBV18
ASKGDGTQY	NA	TRBJ2-5	TRBV2
AANSHPGELF	NA	TRBJ2-2	TRBV19
ASSLGTGYTEAF	NA	TRBJ1-1	TRBV5-1
ASSKGASTDTQY	NA	TRBJ2-3	TRBV18
ASSVRTEGTEAF	few	TRBJ1-1	TRBV6-2/TRBV6-3
ASSPQRGIQETQY	NA	TRBJ2-5	TRBV18
ASTTGLETQY	NA	TRBJ2-5	TRBV2
ASSIVQGIYGYT	NA	TRBJ1-2	TRBV19
ASRRTGNDEQF	NA	TRBJ2-1	TRBV6-4
ATTGGKDTEAF	NA	TRBJ1-1	TRBV10-3